Below, 13 T cell receptor beta chains from the same sample are listed, as sequenced in a study of CD8 T cells in ankylosing spondylitis. Their cognate antigens are unknown. Study-wide results and limits: Several highly homologous variants made up a TCR beta motif, and this motif appeared characteristic of ankylosing spondylitis blood.

Using its own MiXCR run on the 5' RACE reads, TCRdb lists one record per CDR3 protein. The sample lists over 450,000 distinct CDR3 sequences; about 12% were seen once. Input material: blood, either unsorted or a sorted T cell fraction (not recorded which). The receptor source for this set is a male donor with ankylosing spondylitis.

This clonotype was found a few times. V is TRBV20-1 and J is TRBJ2-1; 9 bases agree with TRBD2. Germline assignment: CDR1 DFQATT and CDR2 SNEGSKA (reference sequence). J gave up 4 bases and V 5 bases, and 12 bases lay outside the gene matches. This CDR3 spans 16 amino acids. CDR3 DNA: TGCAGTGCTCCCCCCGGCGGGAGGGGTGTTTACAATGAGCAGTTCTTC. It specifies CSAPPGGRGVYNEQFF.

This clonotype was seen many times. CDR3 DNA sequence: TGTGCCATCAGTACACGCGGGAGAGGGGATACGCAGTATTTT. It codes for CAISTRGRGDTQYF. J is TRBJ2-3 and V is TRBV10-3; 7 bases are shared with TRBD2. V shed 5 bases, J shed 6 bases, and the junction held 8 bases outside the gene matches. This CDR3 is 14 amino acids long. The germline V gene has CDR1 ENHRY and CDR2 SYGVKD.

This clonotype was observed many times. CDR3 amino acids: CSAAHHETSGSTDTQYF. The CDR3 DNA reads TGCAGTGCTGCCCACCACGAGACTAGCGGTAGCACAGATACGCAGTATTTT. The genes are TRBV20-1 and TRBJ2-3, with 9 bases fitting TRBD2. The CDR3 is 17 residues long. Trimming cost V 5 bases and J 0 bases; bases outside gene matches: 12. Germline V gives CDR1 DFQATT, CDR2 SNEGSKA (reference sequence).

The rearrangement joins TRBV29-1 to TRBJ1-2; 7 bases agree with TRBD1. The V gene's germline CDR1 is SQVTM and CDR2 ANQGSEA. V dropped 4 bases and J dropped 6; count of bases not matched to a gene: 11. CDR3 length: 14 amino acids. The CDR3 here is CSVVLGGANDGYTF. The CDR3 bases are TGCAGCGTTGTCTTAGGGGGCGCAAATGATGGCTACACCTTC.

This clonotype was detected a few times. J is TRBJ2-1 and V is TRBV5-1; D call uncertain. Trimming took off 8 bases at V and 8 bases at J, with 20 bases between the two ends. The V gene's germline CDR1 is SGHRS and CDR2 YFSETQ. This CDR3 has 14 residues. The CDR3 here is CASSRVALEDEQFF. The CDR3 region has the DNA TGCGCCAGTTCAAGAGTAGCCCTAGAAGATGAGCAGTTCTTC.

The chain couples TRBV14 to TRBJ2-1; 12 positions match TRBD2. V dropped 0 bases and J dropped 7; count of bases not matched to a gene: 13. Germline CDR1 SGHDN, CDR2 FVKESK. The CDR3 has 19 residues. This CDR3 is CASSQEVGMTSGRSNEQFF. Written as DNA, the CDR3 is TGTGCCAGCAGCCAAGAAGTTGGTATGACTAGCGGGAGATCAAATGAGCAGTTCTTC.

This clonotype was seen a single time. This chain joins TRBV7-9 and TRBJ2-3, with TRBD2 identical over 9 bases. The V segment lost 7 bases and the J segment 3 bases; nucleotides outside the gene matches: 8. CDR1 is SEHNR and CDR2 is FQNEAQ in the germline V gene (reference sequence). The CDR3 sequence is 15 residues long. This CDR3 reads CASTPLAGKTDTQYF. The CDR3 bases are TGTGCCAGCACGCCACTAGCGGGTAAAACAGATACGCAGTATTTT.

The chain is built from TRBV30 and TRBJ2-1, with TRBD2 as a possible D gene (6 bases). Germline V gene sequence: CDR1 GTSNPN, CDR2 SVGIG (reference sequence). Trimming left V 8 bases short and J 4 bases short, with 18 bases between. The CDR3 is made up of 14 amino acids. CDR3 DNA: TGTGCCGTATCCGGAGGGTCCTTATACAATGAGCAGTTCTTC. Its translation: CAVSGGSLYNEQFF.

This clonotype was counted between two and nine times. The chain employs TRBV29-1 and TRBJ2-2; D gene uncertain. Germline V gene sequence: CDR1 SQVTM, CDR2 ANQGSEA. V was trimmed by 4 bases and J by 4 bases, leaving 13 bases between them. CDR3 length: 14 residues. DNA for the CDR3: TGCAGCGTTGGCCCCGCAGGCGGCACCGGGGAGCTGTTTTTT. Translating it yields CSVGPAGGTGELFF.

The table lists this clonotype with many counts. This chain joins TRBV12-3 or TRBV12-4 and TRBJ2-3; TRBD2 aligns across 14 bases. CDR3 size: 17 residues. V lost 3 bases to trimming and J lost 9 bases; unmatched junction nucleotides: 11. The CDR3 sequence is CASSLSQGLAGEGTQYF. In DNA, the CDR3 is TGTGCCAGCAGTTTGTCCCAGGGACTAGCGGGAGAGGGAACGCAGTATTTT.

The chain recombines TRBV27 with TRBJ2-5, with D perhaps matching TRBD1 or TRBD2 (5 bases each). V was cut by 0 bases and J by 0 bases, with 8 bases left in between. The germline CDR1 and CDR2 sequences are MNHEY and SMNVEV (reference sequence). The length of the CDR3 is 15 residues. The CDR3 sequence: CASSLSWGNQETQYF. In DNA form, the CDR3 reads TGTGCCAGCAGTTTATCGTGGGGGAACCAAGAGACCCAGTACTTC.

In this sample, this clonotype turned up a few times. The genes are TRBV29-1 and TRBJ2-7; no definite D call. Per the germline V gene, CDR1 is SQVTM and CDR2 is ANQGSEA. V lost 0 bases and J 3 bases, leaving 9 bases between the germline ends. This CDR3 is built from 13 residues. In DNA form, the CDR3 reads TGCAGCGTTGAAGAAACGGCAAGCTACGAGCAGTACGTC. As protein: CSVEETASYEQYV.

This clonotype was detected only a few times. The V call is TRBV2, the J call TRBJ2-3, with 7 bases fitting TRBD2. Trimming took 6 bases from V and 2 from J; bases not matched to a gene: 14. The CDR3 spans 17 residues. The germline gives CDR1 SNHLY, CDR2 FYNNEI. CDR3 loop: CASSPGRGLPNTDTQYF. The CDR3 nucleotides are TGTGCCAGCAGCCCAGGGAGGGGACTACCCAACACAGATACGCAGTATTTT. The full variable domain, completed using reference TRBV2 and TRBJ2-3, is EPEVTQTPSHQVTQMGQEVILRCVPISNHLYFYWYRQILGQKVEFLVSFYNNEISEKSEIFDDQFSVERPDGSNFTLKIRSTKLEDSAMYFCASSPGRGLPNTDTQYFGPGTRLTVL.